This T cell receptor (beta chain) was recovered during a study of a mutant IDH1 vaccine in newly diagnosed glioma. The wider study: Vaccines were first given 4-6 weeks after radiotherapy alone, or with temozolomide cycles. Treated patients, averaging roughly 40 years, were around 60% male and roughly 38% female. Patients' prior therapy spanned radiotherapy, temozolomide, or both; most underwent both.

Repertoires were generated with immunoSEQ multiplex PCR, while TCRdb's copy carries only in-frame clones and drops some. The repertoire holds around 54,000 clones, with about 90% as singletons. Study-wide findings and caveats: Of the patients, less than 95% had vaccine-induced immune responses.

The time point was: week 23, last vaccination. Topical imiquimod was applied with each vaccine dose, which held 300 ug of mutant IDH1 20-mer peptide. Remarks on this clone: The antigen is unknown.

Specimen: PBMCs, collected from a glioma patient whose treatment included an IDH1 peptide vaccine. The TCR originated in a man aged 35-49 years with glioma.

CDR3 residues: CASSAPGVGNTIYF. The CDR3 bases are TGTGCCAGCAGTGCCCCAGGGGTAGGAAACACCATATATTTT. This chain connects TRBV9 to TRBJ1-3; D possibly corresponds to TRBD1 (6 bases). In germline, CDR1 is SGDLS, CDR2 YYNGEE. The CDR3 runs 14 residues. Deletions cut 5 bases from V and 4 bases from J, with 13 bases between.